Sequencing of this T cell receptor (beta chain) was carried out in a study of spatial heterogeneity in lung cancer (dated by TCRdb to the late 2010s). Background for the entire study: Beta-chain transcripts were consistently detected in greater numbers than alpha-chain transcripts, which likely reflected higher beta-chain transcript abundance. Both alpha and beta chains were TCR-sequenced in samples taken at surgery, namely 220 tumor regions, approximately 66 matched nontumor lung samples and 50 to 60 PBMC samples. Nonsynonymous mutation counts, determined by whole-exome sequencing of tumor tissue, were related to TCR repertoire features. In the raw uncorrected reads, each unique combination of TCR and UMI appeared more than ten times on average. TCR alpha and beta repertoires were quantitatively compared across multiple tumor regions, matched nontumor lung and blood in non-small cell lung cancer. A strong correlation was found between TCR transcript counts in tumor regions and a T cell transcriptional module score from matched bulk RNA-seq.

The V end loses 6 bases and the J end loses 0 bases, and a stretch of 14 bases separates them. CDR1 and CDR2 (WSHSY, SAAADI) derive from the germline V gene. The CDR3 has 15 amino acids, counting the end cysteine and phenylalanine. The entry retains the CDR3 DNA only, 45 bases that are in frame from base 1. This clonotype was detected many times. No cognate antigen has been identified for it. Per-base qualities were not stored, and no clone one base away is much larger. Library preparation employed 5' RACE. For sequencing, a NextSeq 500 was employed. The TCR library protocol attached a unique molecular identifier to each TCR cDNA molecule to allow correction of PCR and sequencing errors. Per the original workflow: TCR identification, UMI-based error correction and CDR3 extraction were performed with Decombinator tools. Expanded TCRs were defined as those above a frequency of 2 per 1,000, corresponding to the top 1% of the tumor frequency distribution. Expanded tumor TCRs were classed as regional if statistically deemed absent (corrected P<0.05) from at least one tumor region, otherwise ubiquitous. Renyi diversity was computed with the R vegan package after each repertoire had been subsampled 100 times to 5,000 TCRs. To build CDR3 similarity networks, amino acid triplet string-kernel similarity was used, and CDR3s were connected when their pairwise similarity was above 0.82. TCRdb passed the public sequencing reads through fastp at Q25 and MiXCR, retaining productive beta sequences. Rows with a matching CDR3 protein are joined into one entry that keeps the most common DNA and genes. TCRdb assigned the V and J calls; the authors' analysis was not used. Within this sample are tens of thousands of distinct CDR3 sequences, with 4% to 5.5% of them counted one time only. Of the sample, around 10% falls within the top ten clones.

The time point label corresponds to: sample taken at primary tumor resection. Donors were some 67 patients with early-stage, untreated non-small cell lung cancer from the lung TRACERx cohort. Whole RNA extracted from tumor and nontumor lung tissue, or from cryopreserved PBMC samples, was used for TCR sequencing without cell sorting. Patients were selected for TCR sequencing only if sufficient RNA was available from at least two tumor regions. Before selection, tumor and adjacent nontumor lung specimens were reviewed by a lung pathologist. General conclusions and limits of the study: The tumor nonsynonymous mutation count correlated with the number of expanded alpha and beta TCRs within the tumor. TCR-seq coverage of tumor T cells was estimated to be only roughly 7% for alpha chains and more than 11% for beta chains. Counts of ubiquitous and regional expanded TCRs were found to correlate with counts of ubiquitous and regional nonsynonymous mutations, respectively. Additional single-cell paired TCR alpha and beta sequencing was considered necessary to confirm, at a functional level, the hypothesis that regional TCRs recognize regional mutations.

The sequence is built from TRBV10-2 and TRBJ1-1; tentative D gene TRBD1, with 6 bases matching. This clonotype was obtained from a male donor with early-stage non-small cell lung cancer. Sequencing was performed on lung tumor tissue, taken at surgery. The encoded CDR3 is CASSLAGALNTEAFF. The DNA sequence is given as TGCGCCAGCAGCCTCGCAGGGGCGTTGAACACTGAAGCTTTCTTT.